Listed below are T cell receptor beta chains from one sample, sequenced in a study of T cells in Graves' hyperthyroidism and ophthalmopathy. MiXCR was run by TCRdb on the multiplex PCR reads, yielding one entry per CDR3 protein. Here the sample spans approximately 610,000 distinct CDR3 sequences, roughly 14% being singletons. The sample comprised blood. These receptors were obtained from a woman between 35 and 50 years old with Graves' ophthalmopathy. CDR3s include the opening cysteine and the closing phenylalanine or tryptophan. Fields, in order: V gene, D gene, J gene, CDR3 length, clone size, CDR3 DNA, CDR3 protein. The D gene is left open where the match is weak. The size field is filled for only some rows; it gives once, few, many or a size class.

>TRBV30|.|TRBJ2-5|12|many
TGTGCCTGGATCGGGGGTCAAGAGACCCAGTACTTC
CAWIGGQETQYF
>TRBV12-3/TRBV12-4|TRBD2|TRBJ2-7|13|many
TGTGCCAGCAGTACTAGCGGGAGCTACGAGCAGTACTTC
CASSTSGSYEQYF
>TRBV2|.|TRBJ2-5|15|many
TGTGCCAGCAGCCTGAGGGGGGGCGAGGCAACGACCCAGTACTTC
CASSLRGGEATTQYF
>TRBV20-1|TRBD1|TRBJ1-1|18|.
TGCAGTGCTAGAGATGGTCGGGGCAGGGGGCGTGGGAACACTGAAGCTTTCTTT
CSARDGRGRGRGNTEAFF
>TRBV6-1|TRBD2|TRBJ2-7|13|many
TGTGCCAGCAGTAGTAGCGGGGTCTGGGAGCAGTACTTC
CASSSSGVWEQYF
>TRBV7-6|TRBD2|TRBJ2-2|14|.
TGTGCCAGCAGCACTAGCGGTTACACCGGGGAGCTGTTTTTT
CASSTSGYTGELFF
>TRBV28|.|TRBJ2-2|15|.
TGTGCCAGCAGTTCAAGTGAGGGGTACGCCGGGGAGCTGTTTTTT
CASSSSEGYAGELFF
>TRBV20-1|.|TRBJ1-1|14|.
TGCAGTGCTAGAGTATCCGAGCGGAACACTGAAGCTTTCTTT
CSARVSERNTEAFF
>TRBV7-2|.|TRBJ2-4|14|many
TGTGCCAGCAGCTTATTTACGGGAGTGTTCATTCAGTACTTC
CASSLFTGVFIQYF
>TRBV30|.|TRBJ1-1|13|many
TGTGCCTGGAGTGTACGCCGGGGGAAGGAAGCTTTCTTT
CAWSVRRGKEAFF
>TRBV11-2|.|TRBJ1-5|15|few
TGTGCCAGCAGCTTAGATCTTGGGGGTTCCCAGCCCCAGCATTTT
CASSLDLGGSQPQHF
>TRBV6-5|.|TRBJ2-7|14|many
TGTGCCAGCAGTTACGACTTGTGGGGCTACGAGCAGTACTTC
CASSYDLWGYEQYF
>TRBV6-2/TRBV6-3|TRBD1|TRBJ2-5|16|.
TGTGCCAGCAGTTACTTGGGGCAGGGGGCCGTAGAGACCCAGTACTTC
CASSYLGQGAVETQYF
>TRBV25-1|.|TRBJ2-2|14|many
TGTGCCAGCAGTGAATCGCACCCCCCCGGGGAGCTGTTTTTT
CASSESHPPGELFF
>TRBV28|.|TRBJ2-7|16|.
TGTGCCAGCAGTTTACCCCGGGAGCCAAGCTCCTACGAGCAGTACTTC
CASSLPREPSSYEQYF
>TRBV12-3/TRBV12-4|TRBD2|TRBJ2-2|16|many
TGTGCCAGCAGTGCCGGACTAGCGGGAGTTGGCGGGGAGCTGTTTTTT
CASSAGLAGVGGELFF
>TRBV28|.|TRBJ2-4|14|many
TGTGCCAGCAGTCCAAGGATTCCCAAAAACATTCAGTACTTC
CASSPRIPKNIQYF
>TRBV4-2|.|TRBJ2-7|13|many
TGTGCCGCAAGTGGCGGCAGGGACGACGAGCAGTACTTC
CAASGGRDDEQYF
>TRBV6-2/TRBV6-3|TRBD2|TRBJ2-5|14|.
TGTGCCAGCGGTATAGCGGGTTCTTGGGAGACCCAGTACTTC
CASGIAGSWETQYF
>TRBV11-1|.|TRBJ2-5|15|many
TGTGCCAGCAGCACGCATGCGGGTCGCGGAGAGACCCAGTACTTC
CASSTHAGRGETQYF
>TRBV5-1|TRBD2|TRBJ2-2|14|.
TGCGCCACCCAGAGCGGGGGCAACACCGGGGAGCTGTTTTTT
CATQSGGNTGELFF
>TRBV20-1|TRBD2|TRBJ2-5|14|.
TGCAGTGCTACCCGGACTAGCGGGAGGGAGACCCAGTACTTC
CSATRTSGRETQYF
>TRBV6-1|.|TRBJ2-7|16|many
TGTGCCAGCAGCCAAAGGGTAGGGGGGAAAAACACCCTAGCGTACTTC
CASSQRVGGKNTLAYF